This TCR beta chain appears in the sequencing data of a study of blood T cell repertoires in COVID-19. Whole-study context: The samples span acute and convalescent COVID-19 from the United States, Italy and Spain.

This table comes from immunoSEQ multiplex PCR, and its TCRdb copy is limited to in-frame clones, with some not included. The data show around 370,000 clones, with more than 75% seen just once and approximately 1.2% held by the top ten. V was pared by 5 bases and J by 8 bases, with 16 bases between. There are 14 residues in the CDR3. Germline loops: CDR1 SGHTS, CDR2 YDEGEE. V usage is TRBV5-8 and J usage is TRBJ1-4; D unresolved. The receptor was derived from a young woman who had recovered from COVID-19. Sequenced material: PBMCs or T cells enriched from blood (not recorded which). This CDR3 is CASRLRGNGEKLFF. The CDR3 region has the DNA TGTGCCAGCAGGCTCAGAGGGAATGGCGAAAAACTGTTTTTT.